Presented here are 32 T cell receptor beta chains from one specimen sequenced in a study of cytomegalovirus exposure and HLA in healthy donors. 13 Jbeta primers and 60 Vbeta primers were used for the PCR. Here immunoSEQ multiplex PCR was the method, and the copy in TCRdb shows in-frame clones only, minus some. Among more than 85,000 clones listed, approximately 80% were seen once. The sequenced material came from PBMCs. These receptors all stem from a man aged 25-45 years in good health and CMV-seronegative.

The CDR3 loop is CASSGGTKSTDTQYF. The CDR3 DNA sequence: TGCGCCAGCAGTGGGGGGACTAAGAGCACAGATACGCAGTATTTT. The rearrangement joins TRBV10-1 to TRBJ2-3; 7 nucleotides line up with TRBD2. The V gene end was trimmed by 4 bases and the J gene end by 0 bases; junction bases not matched to a gene: 4. The CDR3 contains 15 residues. Germline lookup yields CDR1 WNHNN and CDR2 SYGVQD (reference sequence).

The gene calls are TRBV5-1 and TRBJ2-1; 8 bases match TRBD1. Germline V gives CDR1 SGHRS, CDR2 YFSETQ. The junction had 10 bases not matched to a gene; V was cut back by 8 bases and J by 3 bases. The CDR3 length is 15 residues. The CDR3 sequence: CASSKRDRLYNEQFF. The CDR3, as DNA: TGCGCCAGTTCAAAACGGGACAGGCTCTACAATGAGCAGTTCTTC.

The CDR3 coding sequence is TGTGCCAGCGCCGCACCGGGGGGGAACACTGAAGCTTTCTTT. Protein sequence: CASAAPGGNTEAFF. The J gene is TRBJ1-1, the V gene TRBV28; D possibly corresponds to TRBD1 (5 bases). Trimming removed 8 bases at V and 1 base at J, with 14 bases between. This CDR3 region has 14 residues. CDR1 and CDR2 from the germline V gene are MDHEN and SYDVKM.

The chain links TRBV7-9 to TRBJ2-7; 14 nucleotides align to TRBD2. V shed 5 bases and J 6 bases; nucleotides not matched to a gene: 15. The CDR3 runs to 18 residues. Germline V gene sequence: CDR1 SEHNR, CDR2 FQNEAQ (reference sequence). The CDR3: CASSTTGTSGSGFGEQYF. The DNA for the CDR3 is TGTGCCAGCAGCACCACCGGGACTAGCGGGAGTGGTTTTGGCGAGCAGTACTTC. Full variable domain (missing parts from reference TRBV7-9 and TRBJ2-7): DTGVSQNPRHKITKRGQNVTFRCDPISEHNRLYWYRQTLGQGPEFLTYFQNEAQLEKSRLLSDRFSAERPKGSFSTLEIQRTEQGDSAMYLCASSTTGTSGSGFGEQYFGPGTRLTVT.

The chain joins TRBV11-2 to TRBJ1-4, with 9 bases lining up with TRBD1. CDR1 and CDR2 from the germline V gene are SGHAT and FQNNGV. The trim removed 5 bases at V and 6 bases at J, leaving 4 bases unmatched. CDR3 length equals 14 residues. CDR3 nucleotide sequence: TGTGCCAGCAGCGTTGACAGGGGGTATGAAAAACTGTTTTTT. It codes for CASSVDRGYEKLFF.

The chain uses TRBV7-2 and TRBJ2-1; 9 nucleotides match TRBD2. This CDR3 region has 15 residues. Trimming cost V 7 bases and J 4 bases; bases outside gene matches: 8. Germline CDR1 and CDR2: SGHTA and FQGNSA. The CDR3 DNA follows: TGTGCCAGCACACAACTAGCGGGTACTTACAATGAGCAGTTCTTC. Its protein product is CASTQLAGTYNEQFF.

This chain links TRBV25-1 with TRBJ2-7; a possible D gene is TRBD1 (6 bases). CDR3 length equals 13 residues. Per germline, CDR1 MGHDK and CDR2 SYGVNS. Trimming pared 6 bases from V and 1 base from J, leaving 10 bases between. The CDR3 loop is CASRDRTSYEQYF. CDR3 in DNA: TGTGCCAGCAGAGACAGGACGTCCTACGAGCAGTACTTC.

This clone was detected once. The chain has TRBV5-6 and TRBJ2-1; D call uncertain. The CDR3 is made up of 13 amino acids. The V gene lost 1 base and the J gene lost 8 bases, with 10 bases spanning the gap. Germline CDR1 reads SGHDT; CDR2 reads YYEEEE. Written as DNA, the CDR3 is TGTGCCAGCAGCTTGTATTTTAGTTATGAGCAGTTCTTC. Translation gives CASSLYFSYEQFF.

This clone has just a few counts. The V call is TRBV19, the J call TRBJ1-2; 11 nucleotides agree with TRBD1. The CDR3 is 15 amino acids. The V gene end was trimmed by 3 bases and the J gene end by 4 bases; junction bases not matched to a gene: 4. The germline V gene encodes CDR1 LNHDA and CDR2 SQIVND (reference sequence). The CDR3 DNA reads TGTGCCAGTAGTATGGGACAGGGGGAGAGCTATGGCTACACCTTC. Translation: CASSMGQGESYGYTF.

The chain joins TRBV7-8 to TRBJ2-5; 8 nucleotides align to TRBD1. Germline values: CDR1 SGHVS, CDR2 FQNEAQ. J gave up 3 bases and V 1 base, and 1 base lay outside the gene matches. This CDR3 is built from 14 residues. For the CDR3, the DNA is TGTGCCAGCAGCTTAGTGGACAGGGAAGAGACCCAGTACTTC. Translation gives CASSLVDREETQYF. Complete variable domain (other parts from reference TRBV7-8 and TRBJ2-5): GAGVSQSPRYKVAKRGQDVALRCDPISGHVSLFWYQQALGQGPEFLTYFQNEAQLDKSGLPSDRFFAERPEGSVSTLKIQRTQQEDSAVYLCASSLVDREETQYFGPGTRLLVL.

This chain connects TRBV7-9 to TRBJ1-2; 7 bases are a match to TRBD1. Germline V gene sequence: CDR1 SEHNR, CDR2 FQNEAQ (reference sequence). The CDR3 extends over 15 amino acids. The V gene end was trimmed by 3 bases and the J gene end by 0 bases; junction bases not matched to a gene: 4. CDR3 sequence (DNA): TGTGCCAGCAGCTTCGGGACAGAAGCTAACTATGGCTACACCTTC. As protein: CASSFGTEANYGYTF.

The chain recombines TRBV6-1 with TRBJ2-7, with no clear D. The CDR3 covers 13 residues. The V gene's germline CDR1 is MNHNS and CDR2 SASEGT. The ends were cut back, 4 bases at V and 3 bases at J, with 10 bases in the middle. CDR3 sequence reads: CASSVLQYYEQYF. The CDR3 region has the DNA TGTGCCAGCAGTGTATTGCAGTACTACGAGCAGTACTTC.

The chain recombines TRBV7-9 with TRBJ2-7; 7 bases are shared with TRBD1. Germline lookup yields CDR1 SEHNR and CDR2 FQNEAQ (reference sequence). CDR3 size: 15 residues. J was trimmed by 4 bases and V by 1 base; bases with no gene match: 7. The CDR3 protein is CASSLEDRVQYEQYF. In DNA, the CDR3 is TGTGCCAGCAGCTTAGAAGACAGGGTCCAGTACGAGCAGTACTTC.

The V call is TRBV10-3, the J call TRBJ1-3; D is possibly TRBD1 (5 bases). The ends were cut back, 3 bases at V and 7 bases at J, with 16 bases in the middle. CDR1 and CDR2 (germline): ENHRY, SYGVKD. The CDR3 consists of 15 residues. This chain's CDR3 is CAISDPGRGENTIYF. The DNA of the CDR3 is TGTGCCATCAGTGACCCAGGGAGGGGAGAGAACACCATATATTTT.

The CDR3, as DNA: TGTGCCAGCAGCTACCAGGGGCAAAATTCACCCCTCCACTTT. Its translation is CASSYQGQNSPLHF. V and J are TRBV7-6 and TRBJ1-6, with D tentatively TRBD1 (6 bases). From germline, CDR1 is SGHVS and CDR2 FNYEAQ. V lost 4 bases and J lost 7, with 11 bases in between. The CDR3 is 14 amino acids. Together with reference TRBV7-6 and TRBJ1-6, the CDR3 gives the full variable domain: GAGVSQSPRYKVTKRGQDVALRCDPISGHVSLYWYRQALGQGPEFLTYFNYEAQQDKSGLPNDRFSAERPEGSISTLTIQRTEQRDSAMYRCASSYQGQNSPLHFGNGTRLTVT.

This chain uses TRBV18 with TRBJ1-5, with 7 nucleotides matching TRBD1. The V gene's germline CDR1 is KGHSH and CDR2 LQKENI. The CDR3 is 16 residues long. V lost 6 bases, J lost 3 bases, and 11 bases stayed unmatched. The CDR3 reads CASSLEGQTYNQPQHF. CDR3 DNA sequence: TGTGCCAGCTCTCTAGAGGGACAGACCTACAATCAGCCCCAGCATTTT. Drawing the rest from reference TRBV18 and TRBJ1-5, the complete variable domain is NAGVMQNPRHLVRRRGQEARLRCSPMKGHSHVYWYRQLPEEGLKFMVYLQKENIIDESGMPKERFSAEFPKEGPSILRIQQVVRGDSAAYFCASSLEGQTYNQPQHFGDGTRLSIL.

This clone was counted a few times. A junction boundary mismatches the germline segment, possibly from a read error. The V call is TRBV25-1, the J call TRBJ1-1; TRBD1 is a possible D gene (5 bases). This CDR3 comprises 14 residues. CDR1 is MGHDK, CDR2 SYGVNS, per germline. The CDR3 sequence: CASREWGRYTEAFF. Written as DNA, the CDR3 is TGTGCCAGCAGGGAATGGGGCAGATACACTGAAGCTTTCTTT.

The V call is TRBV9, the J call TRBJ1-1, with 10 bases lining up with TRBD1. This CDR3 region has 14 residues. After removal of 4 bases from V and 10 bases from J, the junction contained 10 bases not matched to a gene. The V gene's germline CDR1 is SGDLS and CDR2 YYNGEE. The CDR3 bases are TGTGCCAGCAGCACCCGGACAGGGGGGCAGAGAGCTTTCTTT. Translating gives CASSTRTGGQRAFF. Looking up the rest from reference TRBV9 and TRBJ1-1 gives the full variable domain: DSGVTQTPKHLITATGQRVTLRCSPRSGDLSVYWYQQSLDQGLQFLIQYYNGEERAKGNILERFSAQQFPDLHSELNLSSLELGDSALYFCASSTRTGGQRAFFGQGTRLTVV.

CDR3 in DNA: TGTGCCAGTAGTATCGAGCGTACCTACAATGAGCAGTTCTTC. Translated: CASSIERTYNEQFF. The chain combines TRBV19 with TRBJ2-1; no definite D call. The CDR3 covers 14 residues. The germline V gene has CDR1 LNHDA and CDR2 SQIVND (reference sequence). V was pared by 3 bases and J by 2 bases, with 8 bases between.

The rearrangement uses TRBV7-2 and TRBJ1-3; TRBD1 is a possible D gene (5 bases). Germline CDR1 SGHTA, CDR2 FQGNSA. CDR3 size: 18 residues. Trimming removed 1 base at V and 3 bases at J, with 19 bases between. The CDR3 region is CASSLVATGQGGGNTIYF. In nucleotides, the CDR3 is TGTGCCAGCAGCTTAGTTGCAACGGGGCAGGGAGGTGGAAACACCATATATTTT.

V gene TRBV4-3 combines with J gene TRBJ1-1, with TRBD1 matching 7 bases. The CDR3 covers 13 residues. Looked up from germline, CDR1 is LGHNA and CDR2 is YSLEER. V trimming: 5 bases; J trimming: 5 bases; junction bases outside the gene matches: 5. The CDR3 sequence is CASSLQGRTEAFF. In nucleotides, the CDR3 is TGCGCCAGCAGCTTACAGGGGAGGACTGAAGCTTTCTTT.

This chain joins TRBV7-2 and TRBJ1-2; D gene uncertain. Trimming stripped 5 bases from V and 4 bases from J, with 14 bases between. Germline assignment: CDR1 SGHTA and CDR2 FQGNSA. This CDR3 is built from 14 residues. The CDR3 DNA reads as TGTGCCAGCAGCCCCGGACTTTCCGCCTATGGCTACACCTTC. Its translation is CASSPGLSAYGYTF. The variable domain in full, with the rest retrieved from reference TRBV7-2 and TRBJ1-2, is GAGVSQSPSNKVTEKGKDVELRCDPISGHTALYWYRQSLGQGLEFLIYFQGNSAPDKSGLPSDRFSAERTGGSVSTLTIQRTQQEDSAVYLCASSPGLSAYGYTFGSGTRLTVV.

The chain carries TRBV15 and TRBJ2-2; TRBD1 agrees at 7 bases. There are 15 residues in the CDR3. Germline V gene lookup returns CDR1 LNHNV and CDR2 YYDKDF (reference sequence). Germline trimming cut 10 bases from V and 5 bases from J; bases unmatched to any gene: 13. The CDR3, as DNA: TGTGCCATCCACCACCGGGACAGTCAGACCGGGGAGCTGTTTTTT. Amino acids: CAIHHRDSQTGELFF.

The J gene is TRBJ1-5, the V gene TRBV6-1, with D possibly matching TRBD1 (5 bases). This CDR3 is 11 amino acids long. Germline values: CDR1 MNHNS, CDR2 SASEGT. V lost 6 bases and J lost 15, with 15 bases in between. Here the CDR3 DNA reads TGTGCCAGCAGAAGACAGTCCCTCTGGCATTTT. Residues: CASRRQSLWHF.

As DNA, the CDR3 is TGTGCCAGCGGCACAGGGCGCGGGCAGTTCTTC. It is translated as CASGTGRGQFF. This rearrangement joins TRBV28 to TRBJ2-1; tentative D call: TRBD1 (6 bases). Germline V gives CDR1 MDHEN, CDR2 SYDVKM. The CDR3 has 11 amino acids. V lost 8 bases and J 12 bases, leaving 14 bases between the germline ends.

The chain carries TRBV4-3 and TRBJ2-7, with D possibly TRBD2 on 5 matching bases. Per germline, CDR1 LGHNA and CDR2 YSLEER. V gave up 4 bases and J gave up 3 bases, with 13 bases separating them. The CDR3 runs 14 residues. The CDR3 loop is CASSRGLGGYEQYF. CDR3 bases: TGCGCCAGCAGCCGTGGACTCGGCGGCTACGAGCAGTACTTC.

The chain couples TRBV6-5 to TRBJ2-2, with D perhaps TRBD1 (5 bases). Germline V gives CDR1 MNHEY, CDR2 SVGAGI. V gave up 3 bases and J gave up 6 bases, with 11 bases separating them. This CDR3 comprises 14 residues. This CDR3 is CASSYRQGSGELFF. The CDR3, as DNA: TGTGCCAGCAGTTATCGGCAGGGATCCGGGGAGCTGTTTTTT.

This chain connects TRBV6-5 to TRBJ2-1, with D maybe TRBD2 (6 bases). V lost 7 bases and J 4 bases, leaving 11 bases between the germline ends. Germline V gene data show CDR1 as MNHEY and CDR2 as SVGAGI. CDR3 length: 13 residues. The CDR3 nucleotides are TGTGCCAGCACCGGAGGGACTTACAATGAGCAGTTCTTC. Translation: CASTGGTYNEQFF.

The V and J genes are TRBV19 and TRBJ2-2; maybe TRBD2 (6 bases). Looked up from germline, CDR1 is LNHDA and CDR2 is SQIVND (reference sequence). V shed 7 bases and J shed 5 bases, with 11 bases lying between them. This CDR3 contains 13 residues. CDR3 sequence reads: CASTRLGTGELFF. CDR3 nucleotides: TGTGCCAGTACTCGACTAGGGACCGGGGAGCTGTTTTTT.

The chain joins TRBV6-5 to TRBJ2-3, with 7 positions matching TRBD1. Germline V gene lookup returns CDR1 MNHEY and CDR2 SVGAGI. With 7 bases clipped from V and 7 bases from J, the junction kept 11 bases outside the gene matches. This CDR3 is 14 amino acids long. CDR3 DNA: TGTGCCAGCACCCAGACAGGGAGCTTCAATACGCAGTATTTT. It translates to CASTQTGSFNTQYF.

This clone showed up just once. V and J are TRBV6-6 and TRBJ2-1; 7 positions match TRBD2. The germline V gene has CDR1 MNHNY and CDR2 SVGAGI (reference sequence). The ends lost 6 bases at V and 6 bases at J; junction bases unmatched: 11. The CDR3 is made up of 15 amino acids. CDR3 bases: TGTGCCAGCAGGCGCCCGGGACTAAAATCCAATGAGCAGTTCTTC. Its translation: CASRRPGLKSNEQFF.

For the CDR3, the DNA is TGTGCCAGCAGCTCACTCCAGGGAAGGAATTCACCCCTCCACTTT. Amino acid sequence: CASSSLQGRNSPLHF. The genes are TRBV6-5 and TRBJ1-6, with a weak D call TRBD1 (5 bases). Germline V gene sequence: CDR1 MNHEY, CDR2 SVGAGI. Trimming cost V 6 bases and J 7 bases, with 16 bases left between them. This CDR3 is built from 15 residues.